This T cell receptor (beta chain) was profiled in a study of T-cell memory formation after mild COVID-19. General study findings and limits: Contracting clones, day 15 to 85, had balanced CD4/CD8, and later expanders favored CD4+.

To note about this clonotype: Its antigen is unknown.

In TCRdb, the 5' RACE reads were re-called with MiXCR into one record per CDR3 protein. The sample contains hundreds of thousands of distinct CDR3 sequences, 25% of which appear only once. The CDR3 extends over 14 amino acids. V was clipped by 6 bases and J by 4 bases; unmatched bases: 8. The germline CDR1 and CDR2 sequences are SGHTS and YDEGEE. Sequencing input: PBMCs or a T cell subset sorted from them (not recorded which). This receptor was taken from an adult woman who had mild COVID-19 (a few samples of this study predate the infection). Cell type and time point are not known. This rearrangement joins TRBV5-8 to TRBJ1-1, with 8 bases that match TRBD1. CDR3 amino acids: CASNGGQGATEAFF. The CDR3 DNA sequence: TGTGCCAGCAACGGCGGCCAGGGGGCCACTGAAGCTTTCTTT. The variable domain in full, completed from reference TRBV5-8 and TRBJ1-1, reads EAGVTQSPTHLIKTRGQQATLRCSPISGHTSVYWYQQALGLGLQFLLWYDEGEERNRGNFPPRFSGRQFPNYSSELNVNALELEDSALYLCASNGGQGATEAFFGQGTRLTVV.